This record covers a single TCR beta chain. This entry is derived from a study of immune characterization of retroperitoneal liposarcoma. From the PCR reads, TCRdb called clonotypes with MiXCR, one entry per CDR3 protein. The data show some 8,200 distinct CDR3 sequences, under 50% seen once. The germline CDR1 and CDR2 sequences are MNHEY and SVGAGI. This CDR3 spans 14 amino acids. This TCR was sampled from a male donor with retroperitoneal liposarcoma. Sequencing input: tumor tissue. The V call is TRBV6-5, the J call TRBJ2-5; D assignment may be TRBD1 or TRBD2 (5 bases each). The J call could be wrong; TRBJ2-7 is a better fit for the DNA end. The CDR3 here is CASSAGTASYEQYF. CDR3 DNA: TGTGCCAGCAGTGCCGGGACCGCTTCCTACGAGCAGTACTTC.